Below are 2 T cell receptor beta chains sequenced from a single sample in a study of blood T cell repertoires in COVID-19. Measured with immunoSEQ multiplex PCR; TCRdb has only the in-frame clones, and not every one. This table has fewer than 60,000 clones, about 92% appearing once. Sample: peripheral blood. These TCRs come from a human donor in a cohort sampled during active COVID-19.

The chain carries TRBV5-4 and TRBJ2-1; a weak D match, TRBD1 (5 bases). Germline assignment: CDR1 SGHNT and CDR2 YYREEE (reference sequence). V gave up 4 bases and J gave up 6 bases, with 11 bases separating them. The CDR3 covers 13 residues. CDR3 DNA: TGTGCCAGCAGCCGAAGACAGTTCAATGAGCAGTTCTTC. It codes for CASSRRQFNEQFF.

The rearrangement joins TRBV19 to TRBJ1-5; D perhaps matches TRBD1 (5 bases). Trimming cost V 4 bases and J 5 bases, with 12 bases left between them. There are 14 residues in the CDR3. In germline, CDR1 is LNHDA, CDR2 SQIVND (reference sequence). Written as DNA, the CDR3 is TGTGCCAGTAGTACCCCAGGGACTGATCAGCCCCAGCATTTT. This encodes CASSTPGTDQPQHF.